This entry is about one T cell receptor beta chain. Its antigen remains unidentified. These data originate in a study of T cell repertoires in cytomegalovirus infection. Study-wide context: Recently identified HLA-C-restricted and well-studied HLA-B-restricted CMV epitopes were used. Both CMV infection and a matching HLA type were indicated by public TCR beta signatures.

One entry per CDR3 protein, called by TCRdb with MiXCR from the reads. This sample carries 200,000 or so distinct CDR3 sequences, about 38% of them seen once, and the ten largest clones take approximately 60%. Regarding the study as a whole: Clonotype analysis showed dominance of the ex vivo response by HLA-C-restricted CMV-specific TCR beta clonotypes.

Germline V gene sequence: CDR1 SGDLS, CDR2 YYNGEE. The length of the CDR3 is 18 residues. V lost 4 bases, J lost 4 bases, and 17 bases stayed unmatched. This chain connects TRBV9 to TRBJ2-3; 8 bases agree with TRBD2. The clonotype originates from a human donor in good health (CMV status not recorded). Some clones in this sample may be carry-over from other donors' samples. The input for sequencing was CD8+ T cells from cultured PBMCs, taken from culture after CMV antigen stimulation. CDR3 region: CASSSPGSGGLPADTQYF. The CDR3 DNA follows: TGTGCCAGCAGCTCACCGGGGAGCGGGGGCTTACCGGCAGATACGCAGTATTTT.